This T cell receptor beta chain was profiled in a study of cytotoxic CD8 clonotypes in ibrutinib-treated CLL. Background on the study: Responses: 24 partial, 2 complete; after median approximately 70 months, about 15 stayed remitted, roughly 12 progressed. Response sampling occurred after a median 12 months of treatment (range 6 to 36).

This clone was seen just once. Its antigen remains unknown. The CDR3 consists of 13 residues. Germline V gene lookup returns CDR1 SQVTM and CDR2 ANQGSEA. V gave up 2 bases and J gave up 4 bases, with 11 bases separating them. Sequencing used immunoSEQ multiplex PCR; TCRdb keeps in-frame clones, though not all of them. The sample yields about 140,000 clones, around 93% seen once. Regarding the study as a whole: The study found baseline clonality above age-matched healthy donors, tracking circulating CD8+ T-cell counts.

With cryopreserved PBMCs as the source, 2 to 2.5 micrograms of genomic DNA went to TCR beta libraries. The receptor was isolated from a human donor with chronic lymphocytic leukemia. This chain joins TRBV29-1 and TRBJ2-5; D is undetermined. Sequencing was performed on PBMCs, taken after 12 months of ibrutinib treatment. CDR3 sequence: CSVESVNRETQYF. In DNA, the CDR3 is TGCAGCGTTGAATCAGTGAACAGAGAGACCCAGTACTTC.